This TCR beta chain was found in a study of molecular identifiers for immune sequencing clone quantification. The sample holds many counts of this clonotype. TCRdb re-called the PCR reads through MiXCR, storing one row per CDR3 protein. The sample records about 640,000 distinct CDR3 sequences, about 20% being singletons. Germline assignment: CDR1 MNHEY and CDR2 SVGAGI. The CDR3 has 18 amino acids. V was pared by 5 bases and J by 4 bases, with 12 bases of the junction left unmatched. The clonotype originates from a human donor in good health. Some libraries in this study had Jurkat cell RNA spiked in. The V and J genes are TRBV6-5 and TRBJ2-2, with 11 bases aligning to TRBD2. Sequenced: naive CD8+ T cells from blood, with Jurkat cell RNA spiked in. Documented subset: FACS-sorted CD8+CD4-CCR7+CD45RA+ naive T cells. The CDR3: CASSHGVAGGGTTGELFF. The CDR3 DNA is TGTGCCAGCAGTCACGGGGTAGCGGGAGGGGGGACCACCGGGGAGCTGTTTTTT.